What follows are 27 T cell receptor beta chains derived from one specimen sequenced in a study of T-cell reconstitution after alpha-beta-depleted transplantation in children. The TCRbeta library was prepared with unique molecular identifiers. MiXCR was run by TCRdb on the PCR reads, yielding one entry per CDR3 protein. This sample has some 350,000 distinct CDR3 sequences, with 10% found just once. Source: PBMCs from the stem cell graft donor, taken from the stem cell graft. The origin of the receptors is a human donor who donated a stem cell graft to a child with acute lymphoblastic leukemia.

This clonotype turned up a few times. The gene calls are TRBV12-3 or TRBV12-4 and TRBJ1-2; D unclear. V was cut by 7 bases and J by 6 bases, with 15 bases left in between. The CDR3 is 13 amino acids. CDR3 in amino acids: CASNRGRADGYTF. CDR3 DNA: TGTGCCAGCAATCGAGGGAGGGCTGATGGCTACACCTTC.

At least ten counts were recorded for this clonotype. The chain employs TRBV5-1 and TRBJ1-1; perhaps TRBD1 as D (5 bases). The germline V gene encodes CDR1 SGHRS and CDR2 YFSETQ. V was shortened by 4 bases and J by 1 base, with 20 bases between the two germline ends. This CDR3 region has 17 residues. In nucleotides, the CDR3 is TGCGCCAGCAGCCCCCGTGGAGGCCTAGGGGCGAACACTGAAGCTTTCTTT. It is translated as CASSPRGGLGANTEAFF.

CDR3 sequence reads: CASRRGQGAADTQYF. DNA of the CDR3: TGTGCCAGCCGTCGGGGACAGGGGGCCGCAGATACGCAGTATTTT. The chain carries TRBV6-1 and TRBJ2-3; 12 nucleotides agree with TRBD1. Germline CDR1 MNHNS, CDR2 SASEGT. The V and J ends lost 8 bases and 4 bases, in that order; junction bases with no gene match: 7. The CDR3 extends over 15 amino acids.

V and J are TRBV11-1 and TRBJ2-3; 9 bases map to TRBD2. This CDR3 spans 20 amino acids. CDR1 and CDR2 from the germline V gene are SGHAT and FQDESV (reference sequence). Trimming removed 4 bases from V and 4 bases from J; junction bases left unmatched: 21. This CDR3 is CASSSNDPSGTVYSADTQYF. In DNA form, the CDR3 reads TGTGCCAGCAGCTCAAACGACCCTAGCGGGACAGTATACAGCGCAGATACGCAGTATTTT.

V usage is TRBV5-1 and J usage is TRBJ2-3; 12 bases are shared with TRBD2. Germline trimming cut 4 bases from V and 0 bases from J; bases unmatched to any gene: 3. Germline lookup yields CDR1 SGHRS and CDR2 YFSETQ. The CDR3 runs 16 residues. Written as DNA, the CDR3 is TGCGCCAGCAGCGTCGGGACTAGCGGGAGCACAGATACGCAGTATTTT. This encodes CASSVGTSGSTDTQYF. Using reference TRBV5-1 and TRBJ2-3 for the parts outside the CDR3, the full variable domain is KAGVTQTPRYLIKTRGQQVTLSCSPISGHRSVSWYQQTPGQGLQFLFEYFSETQRNKGNFPGRFSGRQFSNSRSEMNVSTLELGDSALYLCASSVGTSGSTDTQYFGPGTRLTVL.

This clonotype was counted between two and nine times. This sequence joins TRBV20-1 and TRBJ2-2; 8 nucleotides match TRBD1. The V segment lost 6 bases and the J segment 3 bases; nucleotides outside the gene matches: 6. Germline V lookup: CDR1 DFQATT, CDR2 SNEGSKA (reference sequence). The CDR3 spans 14 residues. The DNA of the CDR3 is TGCAGTGCGTTGGACAGGGTCGACACCGGGGAGCTGTTTTTT. It specifies CSALDRVDTGELFF.

This clonotype was counted only a few times. The chain carries TRBV4-3 and TRBJ2-2; D remains unclear. The CDR3 is 14 residues long. Germline-derived CDR1 and CDR2 are LGHNA and YSLEER. V was clipped by 2 bases and J by 4 bases, with 8 bases between them. The CDR3, as DNA: TGCGCCAGCAGCCAAAACCTCCCCACCGGGGAGCTGTTTTTT. Its protein is CASSQNLPTGELFF.

This clonotype occurred a few times. The chain uses TRBV7-2 and TRBJ1-6, with TRBD1 identical over 7 bases. J lost 9 bases, V lost 7 bases, and 12 bases had no gene match. Germline assignment: CDR1 SGHTA and CDR2 FQGNSA. CDR3 length: 15 amino acids. DNA for the CDR3: TGTGCCAGCATCAGCACGGCAGGGGGATCTTCACCCCTCCACTTT. This sequence encodes CASISTAGGSSPLHF.

A few counts support this clonotype. The chain combines TRBV10-3 with TRBJ2-3; weak D call: TRBD2 (5 bases). Germline lookup yields CDR1 ENHRY and CDR2 SYGVKD. CDR3 length: 12 residues. V gave up 10 bases and J gave up 2 bases, with 10 bases separating them. The CDR3 DNA reads TGTGCCACGACGGACTTCACAGATACGCAGTATTTT. Residues: CATTDFTDTQYF.

The chain couples TRBV5-1 to TRBJ2-7; D is unresolved. The CDR3 consists of 14 residues. The V gene lost 0 bases and the J gene lost 6 bases, with 13 bases spanning the gap. The germline V gene has CDR1 SGHRS and CDR2 YFSETQ. In DNA, the CDR3 is TGCGCCAGCAGCTTGGCCGGGTCCCCCATCGAGCAGTACTTC. This sequence encodes CASSLAGSPIEQYF.

The CDR3 region is CASSPTGGISYNEQFF. CDR3 nucleotides: TGTGCCAGCAGTCCTACAGGCGGGATCTCCTACAATGAGCAGTTCTTC. V and J are TRBV12-3 or TRBV12-4 and TRBJ2-1; possible D gene TRBD2, 6 bases. The CDR3 length is 16 residues. Trimming stripped 5 bases from V and 0 bases from J, with 14 bases between.

This clonotype was recorded at least ten times. The chain carries TRBV15 and TRBJ1-4; D gene ambiguous. The V gene lost 3 bases and the J gene lost 4 bases, with 6 bases spanning the gap. The CDR3 consists of 13 residues. CDR1 and CDR2 from the germline V gene are LNHNV and YYDKDF (reference sequence). The CDR3 protein is CATSRDLNEKLFF. In DNA, the CDR3 is TGTGCCACCAGCAGGGACCTTAATGAAAAACTGTTTTTT.

This clonotype was observed at least ten times. The chain recombines TRBV7-9 with TRBJ1-3, with unresolved D. The CDR3 extends over 14 amino acids. Trimming took off 5 bases at V and 2 bases at J, with 10 bases between the two ends. Germline V CDR1 and CDR2: SEHNR, FQNEAQ (reference sequence). CDR3 protein: CASSRGSAGNTIYF. The CDR3 bases are TGTGCCAGCAGCCGGGGAAGCGCTGGAAACACCATATATTTT.

This clonotype was seen a few times. This rearrangement joins TRBV24-1 to TRBJ2-7, with 12 bases identical to TRBD1. Looked up from germline, CDR1 is KGHDR and CDR2 is SFDVKD. CDR3 length: 17 residues. Trimming took 2 bases from V and 4 from J; bases not matched to a gene: 8. CDR3 DNA sequence: TGTGCCACCAGTGATTCAGCTAGGGGACAGGGGGCGTACGAGCAGTACTTC. Protein: CATSDSARGQGAYEQYF.

J is TRBJ2-7 and V is TRBV4-3; 10 bases agree with TRBD2. There are 15 residues in the CDR3. The ends lost 4 bases at V and 1 base at J; junction bases unmatched: 4. Germline V lookup: CDR1 LGHNA, CDR2 YSLEER. In DNA, the CDR3 is TGCGCCAGCAGCCTGGGGACTAGCGTATCCTACGAGCAGTACTTC. It yields the protein CASSLGTSVSYEQYF.

This clonotype came up many times. The chain has TRBV29-1 and TRBJ2-7; D is perhaps TRBD1 or TRBD2 (5 bases each). Trimming took 6 bases from V and 3 from J, leaving 12 bases between them. The CDR3 spans 12 residues. CDR1 and CDR2 from the germline V gene are SQVTM and ANQGSEA. Written as DNA, the CDR3 is TGCAGCGTGCTGGTGGGGGACTACGAGCAGTACTTC. It codes for CSVLVGDYEQYF.

This clonotype was recorded a few times. The chain employs TRBV2 and TRBJ1-1; 12 nucleotides match TRBD1. V trimming: 5 bases; J trimming: 1 base; junction bases outside the gene matches: 8. The CDR3 totals 17 residues. The germline V gene has CDR1 SNHLY and CDR2 FYNNEI. For the CDR3, the DNA is TGTGCCAGCAGTCCCGGGGACAGGGGGCAGGAGAACACTGAAGCTTTCTTT. It yields the protein CASSPGDRGQENTEAFF.

This clonotype was observed a handful of times. The chain has TRBV7-6 and TRBJ2-1; either TRBD1 or TRBD2 may fit D (6 bases each). This CDR3 is built from 15 residues. The germline V gene encodes CDR1 SGHVS and CDR2 FNYEAQ. Trimming cost V 5 bases and J 2 bases, with 13 bases left between them. The CDR3 sequence: CASSPGGTPYNEQFF. The CDR3 DNA reads as TGTGCCAGCAGCCCTGGGGGGACACCCTACAATGAGCAGTTCTTC.

This clonotype has a handful of counts. J is TRBJ2-5 and V is TRBV4-1, with TRBD2 matching over 14 bases. Per the germline V gene, CDR1 is MGHRA and CDR2 is YSYEKL. The CDR3 has 15 residues. V lost 4 bases, J lost 7 bases, and 5 bases stayed unmatched. The CDR3 loop reads CASSPTSGRAGTQYF. The CDR3 DNA reads as TGCGCCAGCAGCCCGACTAGCGGGAGGGCCGGGACCCAGTACTTC.

The V call is TRBV20-1, the J call TRBJ2-1; the D gene is possibly TRBD2 (6 bases). The CDR3 loop spans 12 amino acids. Germline lookup yields CDR1 DFQATT and CDR2 SNEGSKA (reference sequence). V was shortened by 6 bases and J by 6 bases, with 12 bases between the two germline ends. The CDR3 sequence: CSAGGLPNEQFF. For the CDR3, the DNA is TGCAGTGCCGGGGGACTTCCCAATGAGCAGTTCTTC.

The genes are TRBV6-2 or TRBV6-3 and TRBJ1-5; no clear D. Germline V lookup: CDR1 MNHEY, CDR2 SVGEGT. This CDR3 is built from 15 residues. V lost 2 bases, J lost 0 bases, and 8 bases lay in between. The CDR3 sequence: CASSYVRNSNQPQHF. DNA for the CDR3: TGTGCCAGCAGTTACGTCCGTAATAGCAATCAGCCCCAGCATTTT.

This clonotype was counted once. The chain combines TRBV15 with TRBJ2-7; D may be TRBD1 or TRBD2 (7 bases each). Between the trimmed V and J ends, which lost 3 bases and 0 bases, there was a span of 15 bases. Germline V CDR1 and CDR2: LNHNV, YYDKDF (reference sequence). The CDR3 contains 16 residues. Written as DNA, the CDR3 is TGTGCCACCAGCAGGGGGGGGGACAGAGTCTCCTACGAGCAGTACTTC. Its translation: CATSRGGDRVSYEQYF.

This clonotype occurred many times. The chain is built from TRBV12-3 or TRBV12-4 and TRBJ2-7; 12 bases are a match to TRBD2. With 5 bases clipped from V and 5 bases from J, the junction kept 10 bases outside the gene matches. The CDR3 consists of 16 residues. CDR3 coding DNA: TGTGCCAGCAGTCTTTACGGACTAGCGGGATCCGACGAGCAGTACTTC. Translating gives CASSLYGLAGSDEQYF.

This clonotype was seen a few times. V gene TRBV6-4 combines with J gene TRBJ1-1; no clear D. The CDR3 spans 13 residues. Germline assignment: CDR1 MRHNA and CDR2 SNTAGT. Trimming left V 4 bases short and J 2 bases short, with 8 bases between. The DNA of the CDR3 is TGTGCCAGCAGTGCACAGATTAACACTGAAGCTTTCTTT. Translated: CASSAQINTEAFF.

This clonotype was found a few times. V is TRBV5-1 and J is TRBJ2-2; 7 positions agree with TRBD2. The CDR3 extends over 16 amino acids. J was trimmed by 4 bases and V by 0 bases; bases with no gene match: 6. CDR1 is SGHRS and CDR2 is YFSETQ in the germline V gene. This CDR3 is CASSLDLAASTGELFF. As DNA, the CDR3 is TGCGCCAGCAGCTTGGATCTAGCGGCGAGCACCGGGGAGCTGTTTTTT.

This clonotype was seen more than once but under ten times. CDR3 nucleotide sequence: TGTGCCAGCACGGGAGGACTTGGGGTGAACACTGAAGCTTTCTTT. It translates to CASTGGLGVNTEAFF. V is TRBV27 and J is TRBJ1-1; no clear D. The germline V gene encodes CDR1 MNHEY and CDR2 SMNVEV (reference sequence). The CDR3 is 15 amino acids. Deletions cut 7 bases from V and 0 bases from J, with 15 bases between.

The rearrangement uses TRBV20-1 and TRBJ2-1; no definite D call. CDR3 length equals 12 residues. Trimming cost V 8 bases and J 6 bases, with 14 bases left between them. Germline loops: CDR1 DFQATT, CDR2 SNEGSKA (reference sequence). The CDR3 DNA is TGCAGTATGAGTCGGTCCGGCAATGAGCAGTTCTTC. This sequence encodes CSMSRSGNEQFF.